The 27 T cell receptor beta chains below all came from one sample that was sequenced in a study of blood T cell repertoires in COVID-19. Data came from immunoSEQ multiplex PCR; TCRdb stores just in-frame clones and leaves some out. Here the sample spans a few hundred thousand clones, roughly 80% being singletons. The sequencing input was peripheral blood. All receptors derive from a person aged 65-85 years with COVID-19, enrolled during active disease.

The CDR3 loop is CASSYLTGMNTEAFF. CDR3 sequence (DNA): TGTGCCAGCAGTTATTTGACAGGAATGAACACTGAAGCTTTCTTT. This rearrangement joins TRBV6-5 to TRBJ1-1; tentatively, D is TRBD1 (6 bases). V lost 3 bases and J 0 bases, leaving 11 bases between the germline ends. The CDR3 covers 15 residues. CDR1 and CDR2 (germline): MNHEY, SVGAGI.

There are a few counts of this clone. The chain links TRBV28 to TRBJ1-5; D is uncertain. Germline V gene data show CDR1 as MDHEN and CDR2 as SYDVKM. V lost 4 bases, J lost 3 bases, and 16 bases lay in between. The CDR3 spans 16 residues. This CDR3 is CASSSFVAGLNQPQHF. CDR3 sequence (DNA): TGTGCCAGCAGTTCATTCGTGGCAGGACTCAATCAGCCCCAGCATTTT.

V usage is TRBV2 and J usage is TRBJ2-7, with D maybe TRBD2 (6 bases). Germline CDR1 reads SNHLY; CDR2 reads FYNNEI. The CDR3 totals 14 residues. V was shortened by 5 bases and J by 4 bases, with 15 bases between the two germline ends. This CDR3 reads CASSPQVGGYEQYF. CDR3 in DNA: TGTGCCAGCAGTCCACAGGTGGGGGGATACGAGCAGTACTTC.

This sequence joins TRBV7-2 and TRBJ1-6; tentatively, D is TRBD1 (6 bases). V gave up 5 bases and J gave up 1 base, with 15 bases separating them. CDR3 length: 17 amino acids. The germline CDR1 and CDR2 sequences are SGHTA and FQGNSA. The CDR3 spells CASSQARGLSYNSPLHF. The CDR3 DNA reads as TGTGCCAGCAGCCAAGCCAGGGGACTATCCTATAATTCACCCCTCCACTTT.

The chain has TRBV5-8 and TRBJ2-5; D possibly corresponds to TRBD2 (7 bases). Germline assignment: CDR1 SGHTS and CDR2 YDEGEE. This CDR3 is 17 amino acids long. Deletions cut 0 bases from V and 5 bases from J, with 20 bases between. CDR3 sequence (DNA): TGTGCCAGCAGCTTGGACAGGGAGGGTAATAGAGTTGAGACCCAGTACTTC. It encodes CASSLDREGNRVETQYF.

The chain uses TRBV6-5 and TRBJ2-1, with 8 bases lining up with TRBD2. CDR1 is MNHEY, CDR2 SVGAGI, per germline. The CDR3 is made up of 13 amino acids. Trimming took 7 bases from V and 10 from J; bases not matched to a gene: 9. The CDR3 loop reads CASTPRGLAEQFF. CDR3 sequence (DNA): TGTGCCAGCACCCCCCGAGGACTAGCCGAGCAGTTCTTC.

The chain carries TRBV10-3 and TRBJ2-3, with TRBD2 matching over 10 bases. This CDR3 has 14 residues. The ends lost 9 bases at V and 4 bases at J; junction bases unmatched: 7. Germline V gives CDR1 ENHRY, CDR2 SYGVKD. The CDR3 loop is CAMSSGSPADTQYF. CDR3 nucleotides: TGTGCCATGTCTAGCGGGAGTCCGGCAGATACGCAGTATTTT.

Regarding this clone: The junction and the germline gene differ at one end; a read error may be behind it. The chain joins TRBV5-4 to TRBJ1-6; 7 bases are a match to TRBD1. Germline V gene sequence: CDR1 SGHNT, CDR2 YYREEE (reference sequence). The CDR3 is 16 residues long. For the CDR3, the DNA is TGTGCCAGCAGTTTGGGGGGGGTGACAGGGAGGTCACCCCTCCACTTT. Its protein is CASSLGGVTGRSPLHF.

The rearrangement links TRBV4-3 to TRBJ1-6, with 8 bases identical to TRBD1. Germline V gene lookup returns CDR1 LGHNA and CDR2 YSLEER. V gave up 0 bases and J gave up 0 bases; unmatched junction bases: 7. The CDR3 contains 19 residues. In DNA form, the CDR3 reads TGCGCCAGCAGCCAAGATCTAGACAGGGGTTCCTCCTATAATTCACCCCTCCACTTT. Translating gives CASSQDLDRGSSYNSPLHF.

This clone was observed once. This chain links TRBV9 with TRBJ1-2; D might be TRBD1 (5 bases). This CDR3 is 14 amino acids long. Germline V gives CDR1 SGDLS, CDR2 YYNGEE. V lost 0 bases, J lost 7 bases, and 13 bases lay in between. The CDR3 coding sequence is TGTGCCAGCAGCGTAGCAGCTGGGGCAAGTGGCTACACCTTC. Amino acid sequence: CASSVAAGASGYTF.

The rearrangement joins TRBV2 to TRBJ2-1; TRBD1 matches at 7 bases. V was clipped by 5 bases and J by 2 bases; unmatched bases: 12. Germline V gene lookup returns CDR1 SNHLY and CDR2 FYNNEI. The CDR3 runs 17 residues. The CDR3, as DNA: TGTGCCAGCAGTCCTAGGACAGGTCAGGGGCCCTACAATGAGCAGTTCTTC. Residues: CASSPRTGQGPYNEQFF.

DNA of the CDR3: TGTGCCAGCAGCCCGGAACTAGCGGTCTACAATGAGCAGTTCTTC. Translating it yields CASSPELAVYNEQFF. The rearrangement uses TRBV5-6 and TRBJ2-1, with 8 positions matching TRBD2. Germline CDR1 and CDR2: SGHDT and YYEEEE. V shed 4 bases, J shed 3 bases, and the junction held 6 bases outside the gene matches. This CDR3 is 15 amino acids long.

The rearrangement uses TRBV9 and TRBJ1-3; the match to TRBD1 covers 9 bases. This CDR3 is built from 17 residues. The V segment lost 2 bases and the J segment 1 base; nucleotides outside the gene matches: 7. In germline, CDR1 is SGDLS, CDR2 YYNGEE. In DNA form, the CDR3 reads TGTGCCAGCAGCGTTTCCGGGACAGGGCTATCTGGAAACACCATATATTTT. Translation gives CASSVSGTGLSGNTIYF. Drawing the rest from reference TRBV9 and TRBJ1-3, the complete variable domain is DSGVTQTPKHLITATGQRVTLRCSPRSGDLSVYWYQQSLDQGLQFLIQYYNGEERAKGNILERFSAQQFPDLHSELNLSSLELGDSALYFCASSVSGTGLSGNTIYFGEGSWLTVV.

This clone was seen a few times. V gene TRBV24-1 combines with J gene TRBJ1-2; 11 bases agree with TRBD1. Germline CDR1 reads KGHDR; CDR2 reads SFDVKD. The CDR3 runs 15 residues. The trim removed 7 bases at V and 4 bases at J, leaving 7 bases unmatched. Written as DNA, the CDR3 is TGTGCCACCAGCCGCCCCGGGACAGGGGGCTATGGCTACACCTTC. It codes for CATSRPGTGGYGYTF.

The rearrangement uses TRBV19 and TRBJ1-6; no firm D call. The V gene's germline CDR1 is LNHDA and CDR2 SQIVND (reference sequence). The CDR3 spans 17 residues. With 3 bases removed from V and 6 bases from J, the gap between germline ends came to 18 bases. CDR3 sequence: CASSMSFRGGSNSPLHF. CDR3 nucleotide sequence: TGTGCCAGTAGTATGTCATTCCGGGGAGGGAGTAATTCACCCCTCCACTTT.

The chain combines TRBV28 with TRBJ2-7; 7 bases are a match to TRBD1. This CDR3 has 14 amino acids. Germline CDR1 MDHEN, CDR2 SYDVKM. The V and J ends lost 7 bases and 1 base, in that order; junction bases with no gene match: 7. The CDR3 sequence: CASTQTGWSYEQYF. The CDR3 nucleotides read TGTGCCAGCACCCAGACAGGGTGGTCCTACGAGCAGTACTTC.

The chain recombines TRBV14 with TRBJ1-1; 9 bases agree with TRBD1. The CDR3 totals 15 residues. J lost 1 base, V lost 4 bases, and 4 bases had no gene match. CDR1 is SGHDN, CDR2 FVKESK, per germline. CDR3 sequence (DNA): TGTGCCAGCAGCCTGACAGGGGGTGGGAACACTGAAGCTTTCTTT. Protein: CASSLTGGGNTEAFF.

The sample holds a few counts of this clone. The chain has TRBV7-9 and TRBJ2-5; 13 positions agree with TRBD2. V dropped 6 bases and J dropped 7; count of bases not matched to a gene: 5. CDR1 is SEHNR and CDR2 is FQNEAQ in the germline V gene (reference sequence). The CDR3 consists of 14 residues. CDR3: CASRPTSGGRTQYF. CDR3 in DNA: TGTGCCAGCAGGCCGACTAGCGGGGGGCGGACCCAGTACTTC.

The DNA for the CDR3 is TGTGCCAGCAGTTTGCGGGGTTTAGTAAGATCCCTCCACTTT. Translating it yields CASSLRGLVRSLHF. The V and J genes are TRBV28 and TRBJ1-6; D gene ambiguous. Deletions cut 3 bases from V and 14 bases from J, with 17 bases between. CDR3 length: 14 residues. Germline values: CDR1 MDHEN, CDR2 SYDVKM.

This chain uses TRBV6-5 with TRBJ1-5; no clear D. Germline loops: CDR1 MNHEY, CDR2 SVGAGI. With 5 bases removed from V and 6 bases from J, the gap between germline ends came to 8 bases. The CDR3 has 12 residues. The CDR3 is CASSPPGQPQHF. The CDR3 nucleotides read TGTGCCAGCAGTCCGCCGGGTCAGCCCCAGCATTTT.

The CDR3 DNA is TGTGCCAGCAGACAAAGACTAGCGGGAGGAGATACGCAGTATTTT. Translated, it gives CASRQRLAGGDTQYF. This chain joins TRBV3-1 (or the pseudogene TRBV3-2) and TRBJ2-3, with 13 bases lining up with TRBD2. The CDR3 length is 15 residues. The germline CDR1 and CDR2 sequences are LGHDT and YNNKEL (reference sequence). V lost 6 bases to trimming and J lost 5 bases; unmatched junction nucleotides: 5.

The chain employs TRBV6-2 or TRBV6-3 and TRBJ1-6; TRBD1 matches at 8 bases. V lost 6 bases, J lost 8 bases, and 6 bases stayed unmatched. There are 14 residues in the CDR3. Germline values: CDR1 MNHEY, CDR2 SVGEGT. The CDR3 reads CASSRQGRDSPLHF. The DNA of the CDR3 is TGTGCCAGCAGCCGACAGGGGCGTGATTCACCCCTCCACTTT.

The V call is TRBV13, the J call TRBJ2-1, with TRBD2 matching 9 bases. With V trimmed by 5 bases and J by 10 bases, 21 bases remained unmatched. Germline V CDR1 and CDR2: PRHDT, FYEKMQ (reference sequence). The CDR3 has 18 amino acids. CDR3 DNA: TGTGCCAGCAGCGCCCGCACGCCGTCCGCGGGGGGGCCTATGGAGCAGTTCTTC. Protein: CASSARTPSAGGPMEQFF.

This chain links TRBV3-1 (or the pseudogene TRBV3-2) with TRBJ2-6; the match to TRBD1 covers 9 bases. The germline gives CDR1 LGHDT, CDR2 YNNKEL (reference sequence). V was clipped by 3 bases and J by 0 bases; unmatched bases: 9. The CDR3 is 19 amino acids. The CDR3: CASSHRPGTGPSGANVLTF. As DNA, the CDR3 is TGTGCCAGCAGCCACCGACCGGGGACAGGGCCCTCTGGGGCCAACGTCCTGACTTTC.

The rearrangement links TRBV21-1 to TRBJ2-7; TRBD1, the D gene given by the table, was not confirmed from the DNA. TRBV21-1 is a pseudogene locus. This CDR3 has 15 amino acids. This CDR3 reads CASSKNRGGSYEQYF. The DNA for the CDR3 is TGTGCCAGCAGCAAAAACAGGGGAGGATCCTACGAGCAGTACTTC.

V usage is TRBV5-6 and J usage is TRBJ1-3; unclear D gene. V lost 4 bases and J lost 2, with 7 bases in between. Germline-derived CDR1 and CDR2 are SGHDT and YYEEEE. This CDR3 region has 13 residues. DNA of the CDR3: TGTGCCAGCAGCGTACCGGCTGGAAACACCATATATTTT. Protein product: CASSVPAGNTIYF.

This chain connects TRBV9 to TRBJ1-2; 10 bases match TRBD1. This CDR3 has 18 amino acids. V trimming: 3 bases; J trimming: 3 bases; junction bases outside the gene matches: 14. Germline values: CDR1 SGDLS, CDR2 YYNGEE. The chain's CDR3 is CASSAVPGQGFFDYGYTF. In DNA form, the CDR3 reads TGTGCCAGCAGCGCAGTTCCGGGACAGGGGTTTTTCGACTATGGCTACACCTTC.